This T cell receptor beta chain was captured by sequencing in a study of human T cells and chemical hapten exposure. As for the study in general: Patients, a majority of them female, were diagnosed with alopecia areata, totalis or universalis.

As for time point: pre-sensitization, week 0. Treatment in this sample: therapeutic diphenylcyclopropenone sensitization with weekly scalp DPC. The authors extracted total RNA from unfractionated whole blood. Unique molecular identifiers were attached to individual cDNA molecules within the library. TCRdb passed the RACE reads through MiXCR, listing each CDR3 protein once. The sample consists of about 52,000 distinct CDR3 sequences, 8.5% to 10% of them appearing once. General observations from the study: The study found expanded TCRs formed significantly more large CDR3 similarity clusters than controls. Among TCRs, those above 1 in 1000 frequency were unaffected by DPC sensitization.

Trimming took 5 bases from V and 6 from J, leaving 22 bases between them. Per germline, CDR1 MNHEY and CDR2 SVGEGT. This CDR3 comprises 16 residues. A note on this clonotype: The antigen remains undetermined.

The sample was whole blood, taken in connection with sensitization to the hapten diphenylcyclopropenone (DPC). The clonotype comes from a woman aged 25 to 39 with alopecia areata. Some clones in this sample may be carry-over from other donors' samples. The V call is TRBV6-2 or TRBV6-3, the J call TRBJ1-1; a weak D match, TRBD1 (5 bases). CDR3 DNA: TGTGCCAGCAGTCCGGGTAATAGGGGAGATACAGCTGAAGCTTTCTTT. Its protein product is CASSPGNRGDTAEAFF.